A selection of T cell receptor beta chains follows, all from one sample in a study of OX40 agonist ivuxolimab in advanced cancers. Data came from immunoSEQ multiplex PCR; TCRdb stores just in-frame clones and leaves some out. The table has fewer than 65,000 clones, over 80% seen once. The sample here was CD4+ or CD8+ T cells sorted from blood, taken in a trial of the OX40 agonist ivuxolimab. The receptors originated from an adult with an advanced solid tumor such as melanoma, head and neck, liver or kidney cancer. Both conserved end residues are part of each CDR3. D genes are given only for firm matches. The size entry is marked missing in some rows and otherwise reads once, few, many or a size class.

d_gene: .; j_gene: TRBJ1-2; abundance: .; v_gene: TRBV7-3; CDR3nt: TGTGCCAGCAGATTAGGACTAGGGGGTTTGGGCTATGGCTACACCTTC; CDR3aa: CASRLGLGGLGYGYTF
d_gene: .; j_gene: TRBJ1-1; abundance: .; v_gene: TRBV6-6; CDR3nt: TGTGCCAGCAGACCCGAGGGGATTGCCACTGAAGCTTTCTTT; CDR3aa: CASRPEGIATEAFF
d_gene: .; j_gene: TRBJ1-5; abundance: few; v_gene: TRBV4-3; CDR3nt: TGCGCCAGCAGCCAAGGCCTACGCAATCAGCCCCAGCATTTT; CDR3aa: CASSQGLRNQPQHF
d_gene: .; j_gene: TRBJ2-7; abundance: .; v_gene: TRBV4-2; CDR3nt: TGTGCCAGCAGCCAAGATTCGGGAACTACCTACGAGCAGTACTTC; CDR3aa: CASSQDSGTTYEQYF
d_gene: .; j_gene: TRBJ2-1; abundance: .; v_gene: TRBV7-2; CDR3nt: TGTGCCAGCACCCGAACTAACAGGGAACAACTATGGTTCTTC; CDR3aa: CASTRTNREQLWFF
d_gene: TRBD1; j_gene: TRBJ2-3; abundance: .; v_gene: TRBV7-9; CDR3nt: TGTGCCAGCAGCACCGCGACAGGGCCAGATACGCAGTATTTT; CDR3aa: CASSTATGPDTQYF
d_gene: TRBD1; j_gene: TRBJ1-1; abundance: .; v_gene: TRBV5-5; CDR3nt: TGTGCCAGCAGCTTGGTGGCAGGGGGGAACACTGAAGCTTTCTTT; CDR3aa: CASSLVAGGNTEAFF
d_gene: TRBD1; j_gene: TRBJ1-2; abundance: .; v_gene: TRBV9; CDR3nt: TGTGCCAGCAGCCCAACGGACAGGTTCTATGGCTACACCTTC; CDR3aa: CASSPTDRFYGYTF
d_gene: .; j_gene: TRBJ1-5; abundance: .; v_gene: TRBV4-2; CDR3nt: TGTGCCAGCAGCCAAGAGAGAGCGACTAGCAATCAGCCCCAGCATTTT; CDR3aa: CASSQERATSNQPQHF
d_gene: .; j_gene: TRBJ1-4; abundance: .; v_gene: TRBV28; CDR3nt: TGTGCCAGCAGAAGGGGCGCGACTAATGAAAAACTGTTTTTT; CDR3aa: CASRRGATNEKLFF
d_gene: .; j_gene: TRBJ1-2; abundance: .; v_gene: TRBV4-1; CDR3nt: TGCGCCAGCAGCCGACTCGGGGGCAACTATGGCTACACCTTC; CDR3aa: CASSRLGGNYGYTF
d_gene: .; j_gene: TRBJ1-2; abundance: .; v_gene: TRBV7-2; CDR3nt: TGTGCCAGCAGCCGGAAGGGCTATGGCTACACCTTC; CDR3aa: CASSRKGYGYTF
d_gene: .; j_gene: TRBJ1-5; abundance: .; v_gene: TRBV2; CDR3nt: TGTGCCAGCAGCGGAATCCGGTACACAATTAGCAATCAGCCCCAGCATTTT; CDR3aa: CASSGIRYTISNQPQHF
d_gene: .; j_gene: TRBJ1-1; abundance: .; v_gene: TRBV4-1; CDR3nt: TGCGCCAGCAGCCAAGGTAGGAACACTGAAGCTTTCTTT; CDR3aa: CASSQGRNTEAFF
d_gene: .; j_gene: TRBJ2-7; abundance: .; v_gene: TRBV28; CDR3nt: TGTGCCAGCCGTCAGTTAGTGGGCCTCCACGAGCAGTACTTC; CDR3aa: CASRQLVGLHEQYF
d_gene: TRBD2; j_gene: TRBJ2-1; abundance: .; v_gene: TRBV29-1; CDR3nt: TGCAGCCTGGTGGGGGGAGGGGGTTTAGCGGGATTAGGGAATGAGCAGTTCTTC; CDR3aa: CSLVGGGGLAGLGNEQFF
d_gene: .; j_gene: TRBJ2-3; abundance: once; v_gene: TRBV7-6; CDR3nt: TGTGCCAGCAGCCGAGACAGGCGTAGCACAGATACGCAGTATTTT; CDR3aa: CASSRDRRSTDTQYF
d_gene: .; j_gene: TRBJ2-1; abundance: .; v_gene: TRBV6-1; CDR3nt: TGTGCCAGCACAAGAATAGCGGACTCCTACAATGAGCAGTTCTTC; CDR3aa: CASTRIADSYNEQFF
d_gene: .; j_gene: TRBJ2-5; abundance: .; v_gene: TRBV11-2; CDR3nt: TGTGCCAGCAGCTTAACGTCTGGAGAGACCCAGTACTTC; CDR3aa: CASSLTSGETQYF
d_gene: .; j_gene: TRBJ1-2; abundance: .; v_gene: TRBV14; CDR3nt: TGTGCCAGCAGCCCTCGGACCGGGGATGGCTACACCTTC; CDR3aa: CASSPRTGDGYTF
d_gene: .; j_gene: TRBJ1-2; abundance: few; v_gene: TRBV6-1; CDR3nt: TGTGCCAGCAGTGAACCGGTCGGGGGGCTTTATAACTATGGCTACACCTTC; CDR3aa: CASSEPVGGLYNYGYTF
d_gene: TRBD2; j_gene: TRBJ2-5; abundance: .; v_gene: TRBV4-1; CDR3nt: TGCGCCAGCAGCCAAGCGGGAGGGAGCCAAGAGACCCAGTACTTC; CDR3aa: CASSQAGGSQETQYF
d_gene: .; j_gene: TRBJ2-1; abundance: .; v_gene: TRBV11-2; CDR3nt: TGTGCCAGCAGCTTAGATCTTCTTGAGCAGTTCTTC; CDR3aa: CASSLDLLEQFF
d_gene: .; j_gene: TRBJ1-3; abundance: few; v_gene: TRBV19; CDR3nt: TGTGCCAGTATGACTTACTCTGGAAACACCATATATTTT; CDR3aa: CASMTYSGNTIYF
d_gene: .; j_gene: TRBJ1-2; abundance: .; v_gene: TRBV5-1; CDR3nt: TGCGCCAGCAGCTTGGGACAGAACTATGGCTACACCTTC; CDR3aa: CASSLGQNYGYTF
d_gene: .; j_gene: TRBJ2-7; abundance: .; v_gene: TRBV14; CDR3nt: TGTGCCAGCAGCCAAGACTACGAGCAGTACTTC; CDR3aa: CASSQDYEQYF
d_gene: .; j_gene: TRBJ1-1; abundance: .; v_gene: TRBV11-2; CDR3nt: TGTGCCAGCAGCTTAGTCGTTGGGGTCACTGAAGCTTTCTTT; CDR3aa: CASSLVVGVTEAFF
d_gene: .; j_gene: TRBJ2-5; abundance: .; v_gene: TRBV11-2; CDR3nt: TGTGCCAGCAGCTTAGAGAGGTGGGGTAGCGGGACAGCAGAGACCCAGTACTTC; CDR3aa: CASSLERWGSGTAETQYF
d_gene: .; j_gene: TRBJ1-1; abundance: few; v_gene: TRBV2; CDR3nt: TGTGCCAGCAGTACAGGGTTGGTCACTGAAGCTTTCTTT; CDR3aa: CASSTGLVTEAFF
d_gene: .; j_gene: TRBJ1-4; abundance: .; v_gene: TRBV27; CDR3nt: TGTGCCAGCAGTCCCCGGCTGCTTACGGGTGAAAAACTGTTTTTT; CDR3aa: CASSPRLLTGEKLFF
d_gene: TRBD2; j_gene: TRBJ2-7; abundance: .; v_gene: TRBV6-5; CDR3nt: TGTGCCAGCAGTTACCACAATAGCGGGAGCAACGAGCAGTACTTC; CDR3aa: CASSYHNSGSNEQYF
d_gene: TRBD2; j_gene: TRBJ2-1; abundance: .; v_gene: TRBV12-5; CDR3nt: TGTGCTAGTGGTTTGGACCTAGCGGGGGCAGGTGAGCAGTTCTTC; CDR3aa: CASGLDLAGAGEQFF
d_gene: .; j_gene: TRBJ1-4; abundance: .; v_gene: TRBV18; CDR3nt: TGTGCCAGCTCACGTTCGTCTGCAACTAATGAAAAACTGTTTTTT; CDR3aa: CASSRSSATNEKLFF
d_gene: .; j_gene: TRBJ2-3; abundance: .; v_gene: TRBV30; CDR3nt: TGTGCCTGGAGAGGCCCCGTAAGCACAGATACGCAGTATTTT; CDR3aa: CAWRGPVSTDTQYF
d_gene: .; j_gene: TRBJ1-1; abundance: once; v_gene: TRBV19; CDR3nt: TGTGCCAGTAACCCTGACAGGTTGAACACTGAAGCTTTCTTT; CDR3aa: CASNPDRLNTEAFF
d_gene: TRBD2; j_gene: TRBJ2-1; abundance: .; v_gene: TRBV5-1; CDR3nt: TGCGCCAGCAGCTCCGGGACTAGCGGGAGCTCCTACAATGAGCAGTTCTTC; CDR3aa: CASSSGTSGSSYNEQFF
d_gene: .; j_gene: TRBJ1-1; abundance: .; v_gene: TRBV6-5; CDR3nt: TGTGCCAGCAGTTCTCCTATAAACACTGAAGCTTTCTTT; CDR3aa: CASSSPINTEAFF
d_gene: TRBD1; j_gene: TRBJ2-5; abundance: .; v_gene: TRBV5-4; CDR3nt: TGTGCCAGCAGCCGGGACAGGGAAGGGACCCAGTACTTC; CDR3aa: CASSRDREGTQYF
d_gene: TRBD2; j_gene: TRBJ2-1; abundance: .; v_gene: TRBV28; CDR3nt: TGTGCCAGCAGTCCGTCTAGCGGGAGGGGGGTCAATGAGCAGTTCTTC; CDR3aa: CASSPSSGRGVNEQFF
d_gene: TRBD1; j_gene: TRBJ1-2; abundance: .; v_gene: TRBV5-8; CDR3nt: TGTGCCAGCAGCCGCCGGGACAGTAACTATGGCTACACCTTC; CDR3aa: CASSRRDSNYGYTF
d_gene: .; j_gene: TRBJ1-2; abundance: once; v_gene: TRBV29-1; CDR3nt: TGCAGCGTTCAGAAGGGGGGGTTTAGCTATGGCTACACCTTC; CDR3aa: CSVQKGGFSYGYTF
d_gene: TRBD2; j_gene: TRBJ2-2; abundance: .; v_gene: TRBV29-1; CDR3nt: TGCAGCGGGAAACTAGCGGGAGGGAACACCGGGGAGCTGTTTTTT; CDR3aa: CSGKLAGGNTGELFF
d_gene: TRBD1; j_gene: TRBJ2-2; abundance: .; v_gene: TRBV7-9; CDR3nt: TGTGCCAGCAGCTTACTGACAGGGGGCATAAGGGGCACCGGGGAGCTGTTTTTT; CDR3aa: CASSLLTGGIRGTGELFF
d_gene: TRBD2; j_gene: TRBJ2-2; abundance: .; v_gene: TRBV11-2; CDR3nt: TGTGCCAGCAGCTTGGCGGGAGCATACACCGGGGAGCTGTTTTTT; CDR3aa: CASSLAGAYTGELFF
d_gene: TRBD1; j_gene: TRBJ2-1; abundance: .; v_gene: TRBV18; CDR3nt: TGTGCCAGCTCACCAGACCTACCCGGGACAGGGAAGGTAGATGAGCAGTTCTTC; CDR3aa: CASSPDLPGTGKVDEQFF
d_gene: .; j_gene: TRBJ1-5; abundance: .; v_gene: TRBV6-6; CDR3nt: TGTGCCAGCAGTTACGCGGGGGGGGTCAATCAGCCCCAGCATTTT; CDR3aa: CASSYAGGVNQPQHF
d_gene: TRBD2; j_gene: TRBJ2-7; abundance: .; v_gene: TRBV6-1; CDR3nt: TGTGCCAGCAGTGAAGAAACTAGCGGGAGTTCGAGCTCCTACGAGCAGTACTTC; CDR3aa: CASSEETSGSSSSYEQYF
d_gene: TRBD1; j_gene: TRBJ1-5; abundance: once; v_gene: TRBV19; CDR3nt: TGTGCCAGTAGTATCAGTAGGTGGCAGGGGGCGTTGGGCAATCAGCCCCAGCATTTT; CDR3aa: CASSISRWQGALGNQPQHF
d_gene: .; j_gene: TRBJ2-7; abundance: .; v_gene: TRBV2; CDR3nt: TGTGCCAGCAGTGGGACAACCTACGAGCAGTACTTC; CDR3aa: CASSGTTYEQYF
d_gene: .; j_gene: TRBJ2-1; abundance: .; v_gene: TRBV19; CDR3nt: TGTGCCACCTCTCCCCTCAAGTCAGGTTACAATGAGCAGTTCTTC; CDR3aa: CATSPLKSGYNEQFF
d_gene: .; j_gene: TRBJ1-2; abundance: .; v_gene: TRBV2; CDR3nt: TGTGCCAGCAGTTTGGAGGGTAACTATGGCTACACCTTC; CDR3aa: CASSLEGNYGYTF
d_gene: .; j_gene: TRBJ2-2; abundance: .; v_gene: TRBV6-5; CDR3nt: TGTGCCAGCAGTAAGGACCGAAGCACCGGGGAGCTGTTTTTT; CDR3aa: CASSKDRSTGELFF
d_gene: .; j_gene: TRBJ1-3; abundance: medium-sized; v_gene: TRBV7-9; CDR3nt: TGTGCCAGCAGCCCCGGGACAACGGGAAACACCATATATTTT; CDR3aa: CASSPGTTGNTIYF
d_gene: .; j_gene: TRBJ1-4; abundance: once; v_gene: TRBV6-5; CDR3nt: TGTGCCACCCGGGCGGAGGCGGGTGTGGAAAAACTGTTTTTT; CDR3aa: CATRAEAGVEKLFF